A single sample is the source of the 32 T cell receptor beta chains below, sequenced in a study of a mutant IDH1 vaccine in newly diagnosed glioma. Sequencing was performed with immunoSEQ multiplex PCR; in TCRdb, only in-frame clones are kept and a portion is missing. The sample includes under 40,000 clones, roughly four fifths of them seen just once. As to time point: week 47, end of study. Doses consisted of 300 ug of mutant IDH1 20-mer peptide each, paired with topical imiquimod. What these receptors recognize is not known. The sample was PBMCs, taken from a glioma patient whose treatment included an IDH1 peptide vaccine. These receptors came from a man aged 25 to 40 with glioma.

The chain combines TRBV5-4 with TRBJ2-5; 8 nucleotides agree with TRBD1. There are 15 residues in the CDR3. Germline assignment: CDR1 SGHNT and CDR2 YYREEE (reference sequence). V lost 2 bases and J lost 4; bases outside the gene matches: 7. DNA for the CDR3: TGTGCCAGCAGCTTCGACAGGGGCGGCGGAGAGACCCAGTACTTC. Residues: CASSFDRGGGETQYF.

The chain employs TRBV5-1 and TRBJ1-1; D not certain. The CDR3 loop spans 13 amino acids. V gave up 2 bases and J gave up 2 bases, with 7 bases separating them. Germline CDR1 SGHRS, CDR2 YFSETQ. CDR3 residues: CASSFSPNTEAFF. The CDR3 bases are TGCGCCAGCAGCTTTAGCCCTAACACTGAAGCTTTCTTT. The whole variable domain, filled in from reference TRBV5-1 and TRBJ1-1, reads KAGVTQTPRYLIKTRGQQVTLSCSPISGHRSVSWYQQTPGQGLQFLFEYFSETQRNKGNFPGRFSGRQFSNSRSEMNVSTLELGDSALYLCASSFSPNTEAFFGQGTRLTVV.

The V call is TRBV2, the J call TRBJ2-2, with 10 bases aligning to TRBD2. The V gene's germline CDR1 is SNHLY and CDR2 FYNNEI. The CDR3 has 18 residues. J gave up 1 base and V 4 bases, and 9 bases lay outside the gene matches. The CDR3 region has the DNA TGTGCCAGCAGTGTGGGAGTAGCGGGGGGCCAGAACACCGGGGAGCTGTTTTTT. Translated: CASSVGVAGGQNTGELFF.

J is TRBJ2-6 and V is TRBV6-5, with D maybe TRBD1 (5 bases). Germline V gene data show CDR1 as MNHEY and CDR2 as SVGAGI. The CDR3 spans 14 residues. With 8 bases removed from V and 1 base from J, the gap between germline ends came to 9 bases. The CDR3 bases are TGTGCCAGCGGCAGGGAATCTGGGGCCAACGTCCTGACTTTC. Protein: CASGRESGANVLTF.

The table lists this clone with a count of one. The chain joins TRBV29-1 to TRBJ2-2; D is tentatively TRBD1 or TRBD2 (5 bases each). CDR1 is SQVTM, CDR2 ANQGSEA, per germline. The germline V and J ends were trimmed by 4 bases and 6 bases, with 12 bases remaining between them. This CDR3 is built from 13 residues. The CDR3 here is CSVATRESGELFF. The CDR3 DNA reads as TGCAGCGTTGCTACCAGGGAGTCCGGGGAGCTGTTTTTT.

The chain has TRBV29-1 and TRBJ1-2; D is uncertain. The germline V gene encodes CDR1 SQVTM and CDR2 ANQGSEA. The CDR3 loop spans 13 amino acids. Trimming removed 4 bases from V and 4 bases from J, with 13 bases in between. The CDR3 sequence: CSVGPEPSYGYTF. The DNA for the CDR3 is TGCAGCGTTGGACCTGAACCGTCCTATGGCTACACCTTC.

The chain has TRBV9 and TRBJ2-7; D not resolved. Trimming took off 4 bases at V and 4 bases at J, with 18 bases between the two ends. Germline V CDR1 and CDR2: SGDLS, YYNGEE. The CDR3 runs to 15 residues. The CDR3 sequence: CASSQDGRPLYEQYF. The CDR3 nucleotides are TGTGCCAGCAGCCAAGACGGACGGCCTTTGTACGAGCAGTACTTC.

CDR3 protein: CASRPTGTISYEQYF. The CDR3 DNA reads TGTGCCAGCAGACCAACCGGGACTATCTCCTACGAGCAGTACTTC. The chain carries TRBV28 and TRBJ2-7, with TRBD2 matching over 7 bases. The V and J ends lost 6 bases and 0 bases, in that order; junction bases with no gene match: 8. CDR3 length equals 15 residues. The germline gives CDR1 MDHEN, CDR2 SYDVKM.

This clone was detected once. Here the CDR3 DNA reads TGTGCCAGCAGCACGGGACAGATCACTGAAGCTTTCTTT. It codes for CASSTGQITEAFF. The chain uses TRBV6-5 and TRBJ1-1, with 7 bases aligning to TRBD1. V shed 6 bases and J 4 bases; nucleotides not matched to a gene: 5. Germline values: CDR1 MNHEY, CDR2 SVGAGI. CDR3 size: 13 residues.

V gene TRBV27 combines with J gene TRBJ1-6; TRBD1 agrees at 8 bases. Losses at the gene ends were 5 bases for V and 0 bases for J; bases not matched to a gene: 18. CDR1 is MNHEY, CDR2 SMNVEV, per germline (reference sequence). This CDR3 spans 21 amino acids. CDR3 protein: CASSRKPPGTGYGSYNSPLHF. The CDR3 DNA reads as TGTGCCAGCAGTCGCAAACCTCCCGGGACAGGCTACGGCTCCTATAATTCACCCCTCCACTTT.

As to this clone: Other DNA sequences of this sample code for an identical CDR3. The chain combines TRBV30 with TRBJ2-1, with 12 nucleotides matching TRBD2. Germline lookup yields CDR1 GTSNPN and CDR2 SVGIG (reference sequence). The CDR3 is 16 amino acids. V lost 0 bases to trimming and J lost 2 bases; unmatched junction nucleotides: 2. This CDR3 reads CAWSVPSGGAYNEQFF. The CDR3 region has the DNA TGTGCCTGGAGTGTCCCTAGCGGGGGGGCCTACAATGAGCAGTTCTTC. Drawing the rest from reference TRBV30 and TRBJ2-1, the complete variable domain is SQTIHQWPATLVQPVGSPLSLECTVEGTSNPNLYWYRQAAGRGLQLLFYSVGIGQISSEVPQNLSASRPQDRQFILSSKKLLLSDSGFYLCAWSVPSGGAYNEQFFGPGTRLTVL.

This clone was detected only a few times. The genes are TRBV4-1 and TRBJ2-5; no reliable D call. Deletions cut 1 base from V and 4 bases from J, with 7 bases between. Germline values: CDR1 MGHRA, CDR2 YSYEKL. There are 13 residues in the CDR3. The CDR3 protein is CASSQVGSETQYF. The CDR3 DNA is TGCGCCAGCAGCCAAGTCGGCTCAGAGACCCAGTACTTC.

The CDR3 sequence: CAWSVPRESGGELFF. In nucleotides, the CDR3 is TGTGCCTGGAGTGTTCCGCGGGAGTCAGGCGGGGAGCTGTTTTTT. The V and J genes are TRBV30 and TRBJ2-2; 7 nucleotides agree with TRBD2. This CDR3 spans 15 amino acids. Unmatched junction bases numbered 8, after V lost 0 bases and J lost 7 bases. Germline V gene lookup returns CDR1 GTSNPN and CDR2 SVGIG (reference sequence).

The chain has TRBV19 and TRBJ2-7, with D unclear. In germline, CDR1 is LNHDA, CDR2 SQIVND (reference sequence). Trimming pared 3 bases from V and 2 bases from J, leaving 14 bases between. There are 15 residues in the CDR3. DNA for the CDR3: TGTGCCAGTAGTATTAACGGGCCACCCCCCTACGAGCAGTACTTC. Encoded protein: CASSINGPPPYEQYF.

In nucleotides, the CDR3 is TGTGCCTGGAGTGTACCCAGCGGGAGTGTCGCCTACAATGAGCAGTTCTTC. This sequence encodes CAWSVPSGSVAYNEQFF. The chain is built from TRBV30 and TRBJ2-1; 8 nucleotides align to TRBD2. The CDR3 is 17 amino acids. From germline, CDR1 is GTSNPN and CDR2 SVGIG (reference sequence). The V segment lost 0 bases and the J segment 2 bases; nucleotides outside the gene matches: 9.

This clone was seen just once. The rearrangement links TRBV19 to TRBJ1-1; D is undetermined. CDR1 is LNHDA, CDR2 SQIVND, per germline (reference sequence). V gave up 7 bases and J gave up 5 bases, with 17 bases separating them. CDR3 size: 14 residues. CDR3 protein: CASTPPGRRTEAFF. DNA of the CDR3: TGTGCCAGTACCCCACCCGGTCGGAGGACTGAAGCTTTCTTT.

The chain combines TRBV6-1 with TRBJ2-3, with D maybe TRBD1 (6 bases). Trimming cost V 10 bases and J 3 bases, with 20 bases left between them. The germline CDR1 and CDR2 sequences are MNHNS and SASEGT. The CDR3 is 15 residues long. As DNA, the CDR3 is TGTGCCACCGAAAACAGGGAAAGAGGTACAGATACGCAGTATTTT. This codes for CATENRERGTDTQYF.

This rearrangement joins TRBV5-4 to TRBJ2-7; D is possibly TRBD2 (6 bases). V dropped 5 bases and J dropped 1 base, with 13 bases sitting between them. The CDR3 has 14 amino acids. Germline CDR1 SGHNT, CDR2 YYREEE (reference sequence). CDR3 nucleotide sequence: TGTGCCAGCAGGTCGCCGGGACTTTCCTACGAGCAGTACTTC. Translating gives CASRSPGLSYEQYF.

In DNA, the CDR3 is TGTGCCAGCAGCCCACCAACCGGGGAGCTGTTTTTT. It translates to CASSPPTGELFF. The chain employs TRBV5-6 and TRBJ2-2; D uncertain. Germline V CDR1 and CDR2: SGHDT, YYEEEE. V lost 4 bases to trimming and J lost 5 bases, with 6 bases between them. This CDR3 has 12 residues.

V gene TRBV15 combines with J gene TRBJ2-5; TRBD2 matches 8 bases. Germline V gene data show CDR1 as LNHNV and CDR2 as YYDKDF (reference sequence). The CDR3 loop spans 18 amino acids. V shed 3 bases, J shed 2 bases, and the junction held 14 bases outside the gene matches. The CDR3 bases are TGTGCCACCAGCAGGATTGGCGGGGGGCCCAGGATGCAAGAGACCCAGTACTTC. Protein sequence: CATSRIGGGPRMQETQYF.

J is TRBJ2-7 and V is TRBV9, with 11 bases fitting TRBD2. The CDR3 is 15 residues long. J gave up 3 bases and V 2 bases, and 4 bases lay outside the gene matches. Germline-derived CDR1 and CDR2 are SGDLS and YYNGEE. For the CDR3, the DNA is TGTGCCAGCAGCGTTGGGACTAGCGGAGGCTACGAGCAGTACTTC. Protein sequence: CASSVGTSGGYEQYF.

CDR3 DNA sequence: TGTGCCAGCAGAGAGACGGGGAACTATGGCTACACCTTC. Its protein product is CASRETGNYGYTF. The genes are TRBV6-1 and TRBJ1-2, with D hard to call. Germline V gives CDR1 MNHNS, CDR2 SASEGT. The germline V and J ends were trimmed by 6 bases and 2 bases, with 10 bases remaining between them. The CDR3 runs to 13 residues.

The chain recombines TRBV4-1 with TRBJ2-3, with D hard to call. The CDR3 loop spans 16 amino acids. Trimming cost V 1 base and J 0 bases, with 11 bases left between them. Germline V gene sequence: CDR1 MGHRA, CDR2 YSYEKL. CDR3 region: CASSQVYSRSTDTQYF. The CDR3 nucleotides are TGCGCCAGCAGCCAAGTATATTCCAGGAGCACAGATACGCAGTATTTT.

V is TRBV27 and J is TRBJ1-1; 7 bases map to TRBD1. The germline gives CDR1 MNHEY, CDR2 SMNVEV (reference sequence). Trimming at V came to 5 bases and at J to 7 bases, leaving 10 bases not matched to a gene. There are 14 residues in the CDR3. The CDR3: CASSVMTGNLEAFF. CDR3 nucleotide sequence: TGTGCCAGCAGTGTTATGACAGGGAATCTTGAAGCTTTCTTT.

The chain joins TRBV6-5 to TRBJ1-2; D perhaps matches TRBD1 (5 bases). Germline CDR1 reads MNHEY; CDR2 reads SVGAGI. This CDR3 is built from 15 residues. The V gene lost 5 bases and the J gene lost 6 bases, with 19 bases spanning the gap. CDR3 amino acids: CASSTRPGTLDGYTF. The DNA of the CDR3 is TGTGCCAGCAGTACCCGGCCGGGGACCTTAGATGGCTACACCTTC.

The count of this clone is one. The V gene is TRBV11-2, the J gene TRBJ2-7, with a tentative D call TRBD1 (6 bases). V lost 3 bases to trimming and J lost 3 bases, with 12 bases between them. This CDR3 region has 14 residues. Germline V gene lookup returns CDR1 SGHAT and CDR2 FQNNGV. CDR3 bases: TGTGCCAGCAGCTTTCGGCAGGGGTACTACGAGCAGTACTTC. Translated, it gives CASSFRQGYYEQYF.

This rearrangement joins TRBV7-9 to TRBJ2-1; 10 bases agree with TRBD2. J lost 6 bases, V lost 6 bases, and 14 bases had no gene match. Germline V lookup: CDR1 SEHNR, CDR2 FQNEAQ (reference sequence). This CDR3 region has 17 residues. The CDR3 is CASRISGTSARPNEQFF. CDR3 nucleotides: TGTGCCAGCAGAATTTCCGGGACTAGCGCCCGCCCCAATGAGCAGTTCTTC.

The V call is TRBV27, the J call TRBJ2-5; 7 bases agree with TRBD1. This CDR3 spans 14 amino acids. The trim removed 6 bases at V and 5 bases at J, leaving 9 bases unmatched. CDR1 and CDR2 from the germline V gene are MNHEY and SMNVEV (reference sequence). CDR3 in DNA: TGTGCCAGCAGCCTAACTGGGACAGACGAGACCCAGTACTTC. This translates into CASSLTGTDETQYF.

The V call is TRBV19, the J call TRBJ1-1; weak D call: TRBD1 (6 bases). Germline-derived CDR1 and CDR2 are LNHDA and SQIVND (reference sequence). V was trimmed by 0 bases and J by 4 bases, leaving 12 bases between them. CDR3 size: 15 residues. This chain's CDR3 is CASSIDRTGTTEAFF. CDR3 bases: TGTGCCAGTAGTATAGATAGAACAGGGACCACTGAAGCTTTCTTT.

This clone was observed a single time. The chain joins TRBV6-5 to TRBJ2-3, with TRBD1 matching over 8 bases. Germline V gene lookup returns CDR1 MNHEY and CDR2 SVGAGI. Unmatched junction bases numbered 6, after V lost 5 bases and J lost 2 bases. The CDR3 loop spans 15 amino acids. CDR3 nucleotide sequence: TGTGCCAGCAGTCAGGGACAGGCCTCCACAGATACGCAGTATTTT. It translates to CASSQGQASTDTQYF.

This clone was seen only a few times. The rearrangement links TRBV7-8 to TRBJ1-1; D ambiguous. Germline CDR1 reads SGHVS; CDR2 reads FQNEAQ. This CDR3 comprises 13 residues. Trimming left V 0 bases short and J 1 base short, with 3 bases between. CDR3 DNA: TGTGCCAGCAGCTTAGCAGGGAACACTGAAGCTTTCTTT. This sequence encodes CASSLAGNTEAFF. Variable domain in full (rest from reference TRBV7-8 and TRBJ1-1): GAGVSQSPRYKVAKRGQDVALRCDPISGHVSLFWYQQALGQGPEFLTYFQNEAQLDKSGLPSDRFFAERPEGSVSTLKIQRTQQEDSAVYLCASSLAGNTEAFFGQGTRLTVV.

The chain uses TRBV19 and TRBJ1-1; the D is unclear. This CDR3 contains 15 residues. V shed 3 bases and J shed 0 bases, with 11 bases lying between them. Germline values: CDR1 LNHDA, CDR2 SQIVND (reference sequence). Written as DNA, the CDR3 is TGTGCCAGTAGTATCCGTCCCGGACTGAACACTGAAGCTTTCTTT. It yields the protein CASSIRPGLNTEAFF.